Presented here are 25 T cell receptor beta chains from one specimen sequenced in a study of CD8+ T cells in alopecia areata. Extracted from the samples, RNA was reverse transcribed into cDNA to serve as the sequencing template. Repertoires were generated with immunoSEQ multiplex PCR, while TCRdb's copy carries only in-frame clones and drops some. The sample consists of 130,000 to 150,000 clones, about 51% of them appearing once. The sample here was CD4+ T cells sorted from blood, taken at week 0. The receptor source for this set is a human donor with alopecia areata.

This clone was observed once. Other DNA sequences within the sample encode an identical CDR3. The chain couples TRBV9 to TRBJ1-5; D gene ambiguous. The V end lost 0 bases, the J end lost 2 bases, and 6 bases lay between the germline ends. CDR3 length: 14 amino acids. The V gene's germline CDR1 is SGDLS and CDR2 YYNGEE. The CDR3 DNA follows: TGTGCCAGCAGCGTAGCAGGTGGCAATCAGCCCCAGCATTTT. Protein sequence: CASSVAGGNQPQHF.

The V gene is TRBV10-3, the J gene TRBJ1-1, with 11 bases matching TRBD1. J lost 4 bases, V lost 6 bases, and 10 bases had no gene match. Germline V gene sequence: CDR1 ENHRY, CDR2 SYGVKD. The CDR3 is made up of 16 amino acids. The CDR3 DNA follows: TGTGCCATCAGCAAAGGGACAGGGGGGCTGGTCACTGAAGCTTTCTTT. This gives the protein CAISKGTGGLVTEAFF.

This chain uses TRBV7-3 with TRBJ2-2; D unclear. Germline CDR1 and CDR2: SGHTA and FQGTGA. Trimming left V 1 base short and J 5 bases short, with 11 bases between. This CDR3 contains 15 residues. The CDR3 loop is CASSLIGPTTGELFF. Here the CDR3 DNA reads TGTGCCAGCAGCTTAATTGGGCCGACAACCGGGGAGCTGTTTTTT. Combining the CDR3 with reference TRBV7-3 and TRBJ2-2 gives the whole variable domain GAGVSQTPSNKVTEKGKYVELRCDPISGHTALYWYRQSLGQGPEFLIYFQGTGAADDSGLPNDRFFAVRPEGSVSTLKIQRTERGDSAVYLCASSLIGPTTGELFFGEGSRLTVL.

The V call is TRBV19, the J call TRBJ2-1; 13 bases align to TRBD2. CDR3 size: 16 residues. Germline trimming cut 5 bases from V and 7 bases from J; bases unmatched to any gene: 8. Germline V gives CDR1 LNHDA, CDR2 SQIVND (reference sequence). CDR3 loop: CASSSRTSGSRNEQFF. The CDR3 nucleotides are TGTGCCAGTAGTTCGCGGACTAGCGGGAGTAGGAATGAGCAGTTCTTC.

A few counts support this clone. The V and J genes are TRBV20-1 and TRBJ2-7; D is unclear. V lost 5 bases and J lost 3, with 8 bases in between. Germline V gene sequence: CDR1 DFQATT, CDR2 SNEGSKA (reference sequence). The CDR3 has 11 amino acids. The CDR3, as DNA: TGCAGTGCTGGCCCCTACTACGAGCAGTACTTC. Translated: CSAGPYYEQYF.

The CDR3 protein is CAIKGSGANVLTF. CDR3 nucleotides: TGTGCCATCAAGGGTTCAGGGGCCAACGTCCTGACTTTC. The chain recombines TRBV10-3 with TRBJ2-6; unclear D gene. CDR3 length: 13 residues. Germline V CDR1 and CDR2: ENHRY, SYGVKD. The V gene lost 7 bases and the J gene lost 4 bases, with 8 bases spanning the gap.

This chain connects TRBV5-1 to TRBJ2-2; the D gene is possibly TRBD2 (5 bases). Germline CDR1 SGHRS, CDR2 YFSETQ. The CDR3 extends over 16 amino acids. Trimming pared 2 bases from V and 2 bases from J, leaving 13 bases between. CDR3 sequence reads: CASSFRLADNTGELFF. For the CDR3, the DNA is TGCGCCAGCAGCTTTCGTCTAGCAGATAACACCGGGGAGCTGTTTTTT.

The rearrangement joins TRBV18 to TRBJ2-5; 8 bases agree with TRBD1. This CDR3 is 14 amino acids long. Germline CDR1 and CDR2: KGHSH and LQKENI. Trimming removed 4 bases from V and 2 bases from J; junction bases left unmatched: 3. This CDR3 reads CASSHRDRQETQYF. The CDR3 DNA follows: TGTGCCAGCTCACACCGGGACAGGCAAGAGACCCAGTACTTC.

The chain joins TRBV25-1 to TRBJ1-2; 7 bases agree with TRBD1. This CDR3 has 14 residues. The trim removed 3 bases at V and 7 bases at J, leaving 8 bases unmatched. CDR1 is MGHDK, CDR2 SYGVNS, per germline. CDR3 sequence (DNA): TGTGCCAGCAGTGACTTAACAGGGGCGAGTGGCTACACCTTC. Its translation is CASSDLTGASGYTF.

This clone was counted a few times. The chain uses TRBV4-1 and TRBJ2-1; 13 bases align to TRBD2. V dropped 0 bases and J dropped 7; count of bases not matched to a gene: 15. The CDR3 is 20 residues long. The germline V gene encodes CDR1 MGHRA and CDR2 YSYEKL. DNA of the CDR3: TGCGCCAGCAGCCAAGATCGGGGACTAGCGGGGCGCAATGGGAGGAATGAGCAGTTCTTC. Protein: CASSQDRGLAGRNGRNEQFF.

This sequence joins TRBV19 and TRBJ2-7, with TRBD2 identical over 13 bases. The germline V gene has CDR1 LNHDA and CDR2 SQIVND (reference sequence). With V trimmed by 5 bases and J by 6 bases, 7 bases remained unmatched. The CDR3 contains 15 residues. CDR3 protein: CASSATSGRAFEQYF. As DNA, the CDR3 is TGTGCCAGTAGTGCCACTAGCGGGAGGGCCTTCGAGCAGTACTTC.

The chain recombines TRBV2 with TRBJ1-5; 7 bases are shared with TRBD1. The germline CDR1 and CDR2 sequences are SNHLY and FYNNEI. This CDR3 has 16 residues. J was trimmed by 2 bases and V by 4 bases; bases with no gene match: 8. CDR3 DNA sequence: TGTGCCAGCAGTGGGCGGAGGGACAGTGGCAATCAGCCCCAGCATTTT. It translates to CASSGRRDSGNQPQHF.

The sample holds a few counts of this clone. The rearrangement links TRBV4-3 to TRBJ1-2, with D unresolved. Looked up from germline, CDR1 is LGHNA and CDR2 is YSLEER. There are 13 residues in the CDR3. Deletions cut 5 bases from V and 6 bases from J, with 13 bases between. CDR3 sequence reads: CASSSASGDGYTF. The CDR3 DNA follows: TGCGCCAGCAGCTCTGCGTCTGGGGATGGCTACACCTTC.

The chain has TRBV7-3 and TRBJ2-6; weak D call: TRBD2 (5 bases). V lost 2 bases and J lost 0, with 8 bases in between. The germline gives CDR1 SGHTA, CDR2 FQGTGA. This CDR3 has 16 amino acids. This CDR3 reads CASSLVRGSGANVLTF. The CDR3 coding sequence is TGTGCCAGCAGCTTAGTACGGGGCTCTGGGGCCAACGTCCTGACTTTC.

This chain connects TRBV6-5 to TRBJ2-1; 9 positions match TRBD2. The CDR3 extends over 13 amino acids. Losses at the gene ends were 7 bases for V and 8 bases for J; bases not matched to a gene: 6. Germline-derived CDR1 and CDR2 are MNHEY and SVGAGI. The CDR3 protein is CASTGTSIYEQFF. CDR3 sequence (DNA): TGTGCCAGCACCGGGACTAGCATCTATGAGCAGTTCTTC.

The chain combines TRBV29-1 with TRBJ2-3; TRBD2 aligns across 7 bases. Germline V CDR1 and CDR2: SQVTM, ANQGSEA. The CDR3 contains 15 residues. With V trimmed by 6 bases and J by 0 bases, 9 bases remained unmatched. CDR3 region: CSVDGGIPSTDTQYF. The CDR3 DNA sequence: TGCAGCGTAGACGGGGGGATACCTAGCACAGATACGCAGTATTTT.

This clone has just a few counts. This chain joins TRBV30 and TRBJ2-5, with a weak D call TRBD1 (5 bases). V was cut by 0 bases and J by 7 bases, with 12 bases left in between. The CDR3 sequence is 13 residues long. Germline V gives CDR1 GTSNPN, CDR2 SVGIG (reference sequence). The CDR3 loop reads CAWSVRGARTQYF. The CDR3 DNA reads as TGTGCCTGGAGTGTAAGGGGCGCCCGGACCCAGTACTTC.

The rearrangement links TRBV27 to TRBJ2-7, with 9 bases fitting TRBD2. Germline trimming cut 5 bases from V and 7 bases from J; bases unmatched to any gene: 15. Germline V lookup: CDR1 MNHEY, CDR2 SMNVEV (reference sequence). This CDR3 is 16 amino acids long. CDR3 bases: TGTGCCAGCAGTCTCACCCCGGGACTAGCAAGGGGGGAGCAGTACTTC. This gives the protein CASSLTPGLARGEQYF.

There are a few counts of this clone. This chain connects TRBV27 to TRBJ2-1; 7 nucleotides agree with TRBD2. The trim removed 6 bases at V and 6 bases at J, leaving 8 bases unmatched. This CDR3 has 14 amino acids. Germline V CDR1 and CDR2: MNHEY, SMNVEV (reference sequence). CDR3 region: CASSFGLVGNEQFF. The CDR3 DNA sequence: TGTGCCAGCAGCTTTGGACTAGTGGGCAATGAGCAGTTCTTC.

The chain's CDR3 is CASSEFRVTGNTIYF. The CDR3 coding sequence is TGTGCCAGCAGTGAATTCCGGGTCACGGGAAACACCATATATTTT. The chain has TRBV2 and TRBJ1-3; D gene ambiguous. Germline V lookup: CDR1 SNHLY, CDR2 FYNNEI. This CDR3 has 15 amino acids. Trimming took off 2 bases at V and 4 bases at J, with 12 bases between the two ends.

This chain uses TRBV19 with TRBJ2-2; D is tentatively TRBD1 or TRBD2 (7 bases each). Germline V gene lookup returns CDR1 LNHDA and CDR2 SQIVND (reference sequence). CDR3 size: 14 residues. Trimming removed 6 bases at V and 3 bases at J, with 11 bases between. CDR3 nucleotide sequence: TGTGCCAGTAGACAGGGGAGGGACACCGGGGAGCTGTTTTTT. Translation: CASRQGRDTGELFF.

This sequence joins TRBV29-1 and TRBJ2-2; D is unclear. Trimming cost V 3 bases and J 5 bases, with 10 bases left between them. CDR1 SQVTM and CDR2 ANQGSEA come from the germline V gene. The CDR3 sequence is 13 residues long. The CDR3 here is CSVDRFQTGELFF. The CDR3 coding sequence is TGCAGCGTTGACAGGTTTCAGACCGGGGAGCTGTTTTTT.

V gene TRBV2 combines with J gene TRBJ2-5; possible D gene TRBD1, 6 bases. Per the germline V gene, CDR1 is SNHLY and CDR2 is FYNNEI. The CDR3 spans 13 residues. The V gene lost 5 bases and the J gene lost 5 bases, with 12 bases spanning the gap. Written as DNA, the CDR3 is TGTGCCAGCAGTAGGGGGACCGGTGAGACCCAGTACTTC. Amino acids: CASSRGTGETQYF.

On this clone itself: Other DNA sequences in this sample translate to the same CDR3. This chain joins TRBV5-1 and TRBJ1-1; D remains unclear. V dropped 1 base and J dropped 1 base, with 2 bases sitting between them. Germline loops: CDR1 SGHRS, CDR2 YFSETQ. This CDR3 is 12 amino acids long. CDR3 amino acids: CASSLTNTEAFF. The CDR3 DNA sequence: TGCGCCAGCAGCTTGACGAACACTGAAGCTTTCTTT.

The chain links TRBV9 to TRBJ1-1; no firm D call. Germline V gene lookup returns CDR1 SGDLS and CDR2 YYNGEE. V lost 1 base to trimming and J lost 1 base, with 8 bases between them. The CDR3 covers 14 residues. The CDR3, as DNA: TGTGCCAGCAGCGTAAATGTGGGGAACACTGAAGCTTTCTTT. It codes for CASSVNVGNTEAFF.